This entry features one TCR beta chain sequence. Its antigen is not known. A single record per CDR3 protein comes from TCRdb applying MiXCR to the RT-PCR reads. The data show some 500,000 distinct CDR3 sequences, with about an eighth seen just once and about 12% held by the top ten. Trimming cost V 7 bases and J 4 bases; bases outside gene matches: 3. This CDR3 has 13 amino acids. CDR1 is MNHEY, CDR2 SVGEGT, per germline. The record originates from a study of response to subunit inactivated influenza vaccine. Notes on the study in general: The authors proposed limited new T cell recruitment per seasonal influenza vaccination.

The sequence was obtained from a man between 50 and 59 years old who received an inactivated influenza vaccine. The chain has TRBV6-2 or TRBV6-3 and TRBJ2-1, with 8 bases that match TRBD2. Specimen: PBMCs from blood, collected around seven weeks after vaccination. CDR3 sequence: CASTSGGYNEQFF. DNA for the CDR3: TGTGCCAGCACCAGCGGGGGATACAATGAGCAGTTCTTC.